The next 5 T cell receptor beta chains were all read from a single sample in a study of cytomegalovirus exposure and HLA in healthy donors. Sequencing used immunoSEQ multiplex PCR; TCRdb keeps in-frame clones, though not all of them. Among 90,000 to 150,000 clones listed, more than 75% were seen once. The sequencing input was PBMCs. The receptor source for this set is a man younger than 35 in good health and CMV-seronegative.

This chain joins TRBV30 and TRBJ1-2; perhaps TRBD1 as D (5 bases). The CDR3 consists of 14 residues. Germline V lookup: CDR1 GTSNPN, CDR2 SVGIG (reference sequence). V was clipped by 0 bases and J by 4 bases, with 12 bases between them. The CDR3 here is CAWSVLGGVYGYTF. The CDR3 bases are TGTGCCTGGAGTGTACTGGGGGGTGTCTATGGCTACACCTTC.

V gene TRBV5-1 combines with J gene TRBJ2-4, with D perhaps TRBD2 (5 bases). This CDR3 is 13 amino acids long. Germline assignment: CDR1 SGHRS and CDR2 YFSETQ. Trimming left V 7 bases short and J 2 bases short, with 10 bases between. In DNA form, the CDR3 reads TGCGCCAGCCGGGAACCCCCCAAAAACATTCAGTACTTC. Its translation is CASREPPKNIQYF.

This chain links TRBV6-1 with TRBJ2-7, with 7 bases that match TRBD2. The CDR3 sequence is 15 residues long. J gave up 1 base and V 2 bases, and 5 bases lay outside the gene matches. CDR1 and CDR2 (germline): MNHNS, SASEGT. The CDR3 sequence is CASSERSGTSYEQYF. The CDR3 bases are TGTGCCAGCAGTGAAAGGAGCGGGACTTCCTACGAGCAGTACTTC.

The rearrangement uses TRBV6-1 and TRBJ2-7; TRBD1 matches 8 bases. After removal of 7 bases from V and 6 bases from J, the junction contained 8 bases not matched to a gene. This CDR3 is 13 amino acids long. CDR1 is MNHNS, CDR2 SASEGT, per germline. CDR3 protein: CASIPGTGGEQYF. The CDR3 DNA reads TGTGCCAGCATCCCCGGGACAGGCGGCGAGCAGTACTTC.

The chain combines TRBV6-1 with TRBJ2-3, with D maybe TRBD1 (5 bases). The CDR3 sequence is 18 residues long. Germline loops: CDR1 MNHNS, CDR2 SASEGT. V lost 2 bases, J lost 2 bases, and 20 bases lay in between. The CDR3 here is CASSEPGRALTNTDTQYF. In DNA form, the CDR3 reads TGTGCCAGCAGTGAACCTGGCAGGGCCCTCACGAACACAGATACGCAGTATTTT.